The clone carrying this T cell receptor beta chain occurred a few times. Antigen specificity is unknown. Both TRBC1 and TRBC2 were covered by a beta constant-region primer of two equimolar oligonucleotides. Four rounds of PCR amplified the ligated cDNA using nested alpha and beta constant-region primers plus SP2. TCRdb called the UMI-ligation and nested PCR reads again in MiXCR, with one record for every CDR3 protein. The data contain some 82,000 distinct CDR3 sequences, around 11% of them seen just once; the ten biggest clones take up roughly 0.13%. Four subsets defined by CD45RA and CD27 were sorted after CD3, CD4, CD8 and live/dead staining. The data were obtained in a study of naive and memory T cell subsets. Study-wide findings and caveats: Naive repertoires, especially CD8, held a few larger clonotypes, possibly memory cells re-expressing CD45RA. Over 95% of naive TCR sequences appeared only once after error correction, unlike memory subsets.

V shed 2 bases, J shed 5 bases, and the junction held 9 bases outside the gene matches. CDR1 and CDR2 from the germline V gene are SGDLS and YYNGEE. This CDR3 has 16 residues. The source material was naive CD4+ T cells from blood. The chain combines TRBV9 with TRBJ2-5; 10 bases fit TRBD2. This sequence was found in a human donor in good health. The CDR3 sequence: CASSVTAGGPPETQYF. CDR3 DNA: TGTGCCAGCAGCGTCACAGCGGGAGGGCCGCCCGAGACCCAGTACTTC.